The next 21 T cell receptor beta chains were all read from a single sample in a study of neurological immune-mediated disorders. From the 5' RACE reads, TCRdb called clonotypes with MiXCR, one entry per CDR3 protein. The sample has roughly 60,000 distinct CDR3 sequences, 2% to 3% seen once. Specimen: PBMCs. The receptors stem from a man in his fifties with multiple sclerosis.

This clonotype was detected ten times or more. This chain joins TRBV20-1 and TRBJ1-6; unclear D gene. This CDR3 has 11 amino acids. Trimming stripped 0 bases from V and 16 bases from J, with 10 bases between. Germline CDR1 and CDR2: DFQATT and SNEGSKA (reference sequence). The CDR3 loop reads CSARDSGMLHF. The CDR3 coding sequence is TGCAGTGCTAGAGATTCGGGGATGCTCCACTTT.

This clonotype was counted at least ten times. This rearrangement joins TRBV5-5 to TRBJ2-3; possibly TRBD1 for D (6 bases). The germline gives CDR1 SGHKS, CDR2 YYEKEE (reference sequence). CDR3 length: 15 amino acids. Trimming stripped 3 bases from V and 0 bases from J, with 11 bases between. The CDR3 DNA sequence: TGTGCCAGCAGCTCTCCCGGGACAAGCACAGATACGCAGTATTTT. It specifies CASSSPGTSTDTQYF.

With regard to this clonotype: Sequence at one end of the junction differs from germline and may be a read error. J is TRBJ2-3 and V is TRBV2; 7 bases fit TRBD2. Germline V gives CDR1 SNHLY, CDR2 FYNNEI. The CDR3 runs 13 residues. The CDR3 nucleotides are TGTGCCAGCAGGATGACTAGCACAGATACACAGTATTTT. It is translated as CASRMTSTDTQYF.

This clonotype showed up many times. The rearrangement links TRBV20-1 to TRBJ2-1, with D perhaps matching TRBD2 (6 bases). V lost 0 bases, J lost 6 bases, and 12 bases lay in between. The germline V gene encodes CDR1 DFQATT and CDR2 SNEGSKA (reference sequence). The CDR3 has 14 amino acids. CDR3 in DNA: TGCAGTGCTAGAGATTGGCGGGGAATCAATGAGCAGTTCTTC. Translating gives CSARDWRGINEQFF.

This clonotype has at least ten counts. This rearrangement joins TRBV7-3 to TRBJ2-1, with D perhaps assigned TRBD1 or TRBD2 (7 bases each). The germline V gene encodes CDR1 SGHTA and CDR2 FQGTGA. V lost 5 bases and J 2 bases, leaving 13 bases between the germline ends. There are 15 residues in the CDR3. CDR3 region: CASSLRGGPYNEQFF. For the CDR3, the DNA is TGTGCCAGCAGCCTCAGGGGGGGCCCCTACAATGAGCAGTTCTTC.

Many counts were recorded for this clonotype. V and J are TRBV20-1 and TRBJ2-2; D is undetermined. The CDR3 loop spans 14 amino acids. CDR1 is DFQATT and CDR2 is SNEGSKA in the germline V gene (reference sequence). Trimming left V 3 bases short and J 0 bases short, with 8 bases between. The CDR3, as DNA: TGCAGTGCTAGTGGGCAGGCGAACACCGGGGAGCTGTTTTTT. Translating it yields CSASGQANTGELFF.

This clonotype was found many times. The rearrangement joins TRBV9 to TRBJ2-1; perhaps TRBD2 as D (6 bases). The CDR3 is 13 amino acids. V was shortened by 4 bases and J by 7 bases, with 12 bases between the two germline ends. Germline values: CDR1 SGDLS, CDR2 YYNGEE. CDR3 bases: TGTGCCAGCAGCCCCGTGGGGGGAAATGAGCAGTTCTTC. It translates to CASSPVGGNEQFF. The variable domain in full, with the rest retrieved from reference TRBV9 and TRBJ2-1, is DSGVTQTPKHLITATGQRVTLRCSPRSGDLSVYWYQQSLDQGLQFLIQYYNGEERAKGNILERFSAQQFPDLHSELNLSSLELGDSALYFCASSPVGGNEQFFGPGTRLTVL.

In its sample, this clonotype was seen many times. The chain recombines TRBV10-3 with TRBJ2-5; 11 nucleotides line up with TRBD2. V shed 10 bases, J shed 5 bases, and the junction held 9 bases outside the gene matches. CDR3 length equals 14 residues. Per the germline V gene, CDR1 is ENHRY and CDR2 is SYGVKD. CDR3 region: CATTGTSGGETQYF. As DNA, the CDR3 is TGTGCCACCACCGGGACTAGCGGCGGGGAGACCCAGTACTTC.

This clonotype was detected ten times or more. The chain recombines TRBV15 with TRBJ1-2; possibly TRBD1 for D (6 bases). The germline CDR1 and CDR2 sequences are LNHNV and YYDKDF (reference sequence). The CDR3 covers 15 residues. Trimming took 3 bases from V and 3 from J, leaving 14 bases between them. The CDR3 bases are TGTGCCACCAGCAGCCCAACAGGGATCGACTATGGCTACACCTTC. Its translation: CATSSPTGIDYGYTF.

This chain joins TRBV12-3 or TRBV12-4 and TRBJ1-1, with D possibly being TRBD1 (6 bases). V was trimmed by 10 bases and J by 8 bases, leaving 23 bases between them. This CDR3 is built from 14 residues. The CDR3 spells CANRVAADKGEAFF. The CDR3 DNA reads TGTGCCAACAGGGTTGCGGCAGACAAAGGAGAAGCTTTCTTT.

This clonotype came up many times. The chain combines TRBV20-1 with TRBJ2-7, with D unclear. Germline V lookup: CDR1 DFQATT, CDR2 SNEGSKA (reference sequence). This CDR3 comprises 13 residues. Trimming shortened V by 3 bases and J by 1 base, and 10 bases separated the two germline ends. CDR3 region: CSASGSVSYEQYF. The DNA for the CDR3 is TGCAGTGCTAGTGGTTCAGTTTCCTACGAGCAGTACTTC.

The sample holds many counts of this clonotype. V is TRBV6-6 and J is TRBJ1-2; 12 bases are shared with TRBD1. V lost 8 bases, J lost 4 bases, and 8 bases stayed unmatched. The CDR3 runs to 15 residues. Germline CDR1 MNHNY, CDR2 SVGAGI (reference sequence). The CDR3 here is CASAQGTGGGYGYTF. The CDR3 DNA reads TGTGCCAGCGCCCAAGGGACAGGGGGCGGCTATGGCTACACCTTC.

In its sample, this clonotype was seen many times. V usage is TRBV13 and J usage is TRBJ2-3, with a weak D call TRBD2 (7 bases). Germline V gives CDR1 PRHDT, CDR2 FYEKMQ (reference sequence). Trimming took 5 bases from V and 3 from J, leaving 21 bases between them. CDR3 size: 17 residues. The CDR3: CASSPTTGGPGTDTQYF. CDR3 DNA: TGTGCCAGCAGCCCTACCACCGGGGGGCCGGGGACAGATACGCAGTATTTT.

This clonotype has ten or more counts. The rearrangement links TRBV7-2 to TRBJ1-5; TRBD1 agrees at 8 bases. Germline V gene lookup returns CDR1 SGHTA and CDR2 FQGNSA. This CDR3 spans 14 amino acids. V dropped 5 bases and J dropped 6; count of bases not matched to a gene: 6. The CDR3 coding sequence is TGTGCCAGCAGCCCTGCCAGGGGGCGTCAGCCCCAGCATTTT. Its translation: CASSPARGRQPQHF.

This clonotype was seen ten or more times. V gene TRBV5-1 combines with J gene TRBJ2-7; D not resolved. Trimming took 4 bases from V and 7 from J, leaving 12 bases between them. Germline V gene lookup returns CDR1 SGHRS and CDR2 YFSETQ. There are 12 residues in the CDR3. The CDR3 DNA sequence: TGCGCCAGCAGCCCGGCCTTTGCAGAGCAGTACTTC. Protein product: CASSPAFAEQYF.

This clonotype appeared many times. The chain is built from TRBV20-1 and TRBJ2-2, with TRBD2 identical over 12 bases. This CDR3 spans 16 amino acids. V lost 6 bases, J lost 4 bases, and 9 bases stayed unmatched. The V gene's germline CDR1 is DFQATT and CDR2 SNEGSKA (reference sequence). The CDR3 here is CSATSSGGAPTGELFF. The CDR3 bases are TGCAGTGCAACCTCTAGCGGGGGGGCCCCCACCGGGGAGCTGTTTTTT.

Ten or more counts support this clonotype. The chain has TRBV20-1 and TRBJ1-1; a weak D match, TRBD1 (5 bases). Germline CDR1 and CDR2: DFQATT and SNEGSKA (reference sequence). Deletions cut 7 bases from V and 10 bases from J, with 16 bases between. The CDR3 extends over 11 amino acids. The DNA of the CDR3 is TGCAGTGAGAGTGGAGACAGAACAGCTTTCTTT. Residues: CSESGDRTAFF.

This clonotype was observed at least ten times. Since a much larger clone is just one base distant, this may be a read error. The chain employs TRBV9 and TRBJ2-7, with D maybe TRBD2 (5 bases). The CDR3 is 14 residues long. Germline loops: CDR1 SGDLS, CDR2 YYNGEE. The ends were cut back, 4 bases at V and 0 bases at J, with 11 bases in the middle. In DNA form, the CDR3 reads TGTGCCAGCAGCCCGGGAAAGGGCTCCTACGAGCAGTACTTC. Residues: CASSPGKGSYEQYF.

This clonotype was counted ten times or more. The gene calls are TRBV27 and TRBJ1-6, with TRBD1 matching 8 bases. CDR1 MNHEY and CDR2 SMNVEV come from the germline V gene (reference sequence). The CDR3 covers 17 residues. V shed 4 bases, J shed 9 bases, and the junction held 14 bases outside the gene matches. The CDR3 sequence is CASSSGTGGNSRSPLHF. The CDR3 nucleotides read TGTGCCAGCAGTTCAGGTACAGGGGGGAATAGTCGTTCACCCCTCCACTTT.

In this sample, this clonotype turned up many times. Written as DNA, the CDR3 is TGCAGTGCTGTCAAGGGTGATGGCAAAAACATTCAGTACTTC. This gives the protein CSAVKGDGKNIQYF. The chain uses TRBV20-1 and TRBJ2-4, with D unclear. This CDR3 has 14 amino acids. CDR1 and CDR2 (germline): DFQATT, SNEGSKA (reference sequence). With 5 bases removed from V and 3 bases from J, the gap between germline ends came to 14 bases.

A few counts support this clonotype. The chain is built from TRBV27 and TRBJ2-3; no reliable D call. Germline V gene lookup returns CDR1 MNHEY and CDR2 SMNVEV (reference sequence). V gave up 6 bases and J gave up 2 bases, with 9 bases separating them. The CDR3 has 13 residues. CDR3 protein: CASSRRATDTQYF. As DNA, the CDR3 is TGTGCCAGCAGCCGAAGAGCCACAGATACGCAGTATTTT.